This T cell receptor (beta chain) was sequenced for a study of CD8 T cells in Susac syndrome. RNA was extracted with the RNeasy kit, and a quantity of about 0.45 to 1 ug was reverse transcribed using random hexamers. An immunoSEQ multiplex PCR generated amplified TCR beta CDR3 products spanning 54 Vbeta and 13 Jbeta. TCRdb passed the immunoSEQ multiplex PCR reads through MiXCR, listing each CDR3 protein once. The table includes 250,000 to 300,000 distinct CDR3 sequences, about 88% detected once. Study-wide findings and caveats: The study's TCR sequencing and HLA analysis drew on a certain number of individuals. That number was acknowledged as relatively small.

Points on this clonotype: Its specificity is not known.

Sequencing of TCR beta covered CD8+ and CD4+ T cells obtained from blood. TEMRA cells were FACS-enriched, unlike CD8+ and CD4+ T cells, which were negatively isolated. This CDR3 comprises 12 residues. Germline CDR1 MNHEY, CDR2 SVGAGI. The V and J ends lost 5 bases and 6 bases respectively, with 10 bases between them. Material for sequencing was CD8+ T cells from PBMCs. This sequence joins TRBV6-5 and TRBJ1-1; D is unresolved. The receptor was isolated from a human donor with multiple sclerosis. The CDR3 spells CASSPSVSEAFF. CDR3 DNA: TGTGCCAGCAGTCCATCAGTCTCTGAAGCTTTCTTT.